The source of this TCR beta chain is a study of cytomegalovirus exposure and HLA in healthy donors. Turning to the study itself: A later analysis reported the 120 or so validation repertoires used the same platform as the approximately 650 first-cohort repertoires.

V lost 4 bases to trimming and J lost 5 bases; unmatched junction nucleotides: 14. In germline, CDR1 is LNHDA, CDR2 SQIVND (reference sequence). The CDR3 covers 16 residues. A single count supports this clone. Its antigen is unidentified. Clones were sequenced by immunoSEQ multiplex PCR, and TCRdb holds only the in-frame ones, with some missing. The top ten hold around 6.3% of the sample, which has about 98,000 clones, roughly 84% seen once. Study-level results: Listed as cytomegalovirus-associated were roughly 180 TCR beta chains. Subsequent analysis of the roughly 120 validation repertoires found a tendency for first-cohort TCR clusters to co-occur. The study found most TCR sequences rare, yet found some public TCRs in many donors.

Sequencing was performed on PBMCs. The V gene is TRBV19, the J gene TRBJ2-7; 7 bases agree with TRBD2. The TCR sequence derives from a man aged 18 to 29 in good health and CMV-seropositive. The CDR3 nucleotides read TGTGCCAGTAGTAAGACGCCAAGCGGGATATTCGACGAGCAGTACTTC. Its translation: CASSKTPSGIFDEQYF.